This TCR beta chain was recorded in a study of T cell repertoires in cytomegalovirus infection. At the level of the study: Based on public TCR beta signatures, there were indications of CMV infection and of a matching HLA type.

V was shortened by 4 bases and J by 3 bases, with 7 bases between the two germline ends. The CDR3 is made up of 13 amino acids. Per germline, CDR1 SGHTA and CDR2 FQGNSA. As regards this clonotype: As yet, its antigen is unknown.

TCRdb reprocessed the reads via MiXCR and lists one record per CDR3 protein. The data show roughly 760,000 distinct CDR3 sequences, less than 40% seen once. Study-wide findings and caveats: In two of eight donors, the top clonotype was HLA-C-restricted CMV-specific. Using cumulative public TCR beta family frequency, the authors identified those who carried CMV together with the relevant HLA.

This chain links TRBV7-2 with TRBJ1-5, with D unresolved. The sample was PBMCs. The TCR comes from a human donor in good health (CMV status not recorded). Some clones in this sample may be carry-over from other donors' samples. CDR3 residues: CASSSFVNQPQHF. The DNA for the CDR3 is TGTGCCAGCAGCTCGTTCGTCAATCAGCCCCAGCATTTT.